This T cell receptor beta chain stems from a study of vaccination effects on CD4 cells after COVID-19 (dated by TCRdb to the early 2020s). Background for the entire study: Each participant got two doses of an mRNA SARS-CoV-2 vaccine, either BNT162b2 or mRNA-1273. SARS-CoV-2 spike-specific CD4+ TCR repertoires were compared before and after mRNA vaccination in COVID-19 convalescent patients and in infection-naive vaccine recipients. A total of more than 8 COVID-19 convalescent patients and several SARS-CoV-2-naive healthy vaccine recipients were included in the full study. Cultures from other donors in the study were sequenced with the Oncomine TCR Beta short-read assay on an Illumina iSeq 100.

In the ViraFEST assay, PBMC were stimulated with viral peptide pools, and TCR sequencing was then used to find antigen-specific CD4+ T cell clonotypes based on their expansion. After around eleven days of culture, CD4+ T cells were isolated with the EasySep CD4+ T cell isolation kit. Healthy vaccine recipients had no prior SARS-CoV-2 infection, confirmed by negative nucleocapsid antibodies before and after vaccination. Over 1.5 million PBMC per well were cultured with approximately 10 ug/ml peptides in IMDM containing about 5% human AB serum, about 9.6 IU/ml IL-2 and gentamicin. On days 3 and 7, half of the culture medium was replaced with fresh IL-2-containing medium. Each peptide stimulation condition was cultured in triplicate wells unless otherwise noted. Using Ficoll-Paque Plus gradient centrifugation, PBMC were separated from whole blood and then either used fresh or cryopreserved at -140C. The spike proteins of SARS-CoV-2 and of the common cold coronaviruses HCoV-NL63, HCoV-OC43 and HCoV-229E were spanned by overlapping peptide pools. Genomic DNA was extracted from cultured CD4+ T cells with the QIAamp micro DNA kit.

The CDR3 runs 15 residues from the cysteine to the phenylalanine. Only CDR3 DNA is held: 45 bases, read in frame from base 1. The CDR1 and CDR2 encoded by the germline V gene (reference sequence) are LNHDA and SQIVND. V loses 9 bases of germline sequence and J loses 4 bases, and the interval between the two ends is 21 bases. Library preparation was by the immunoSEQ multiplex PCR assay. DNA from the CD4+ T cells that had been cultured and isolated underwent TCR beta CDR3 sequencing. The original methods were these. The analysis removed non-productive TCR sequences, trimmed reads to the CDR3 region, and retained only CDR3s that were 7 or more amino acids long. The MANAFEST web app was used to identify antigen-specific clonotypes by comparing expansion in peptide wells with expansion in reference cultures. To count as positive, a clone had to show expansion at FDR<0.05 compared with the reference and with all other wells, an odds ratio above 5, and a frequency above 0.1% in two replicate wells. Clonotypes significantly expanded in SARS-CoV-2 spike wells and in at least one common cold coronavirus spike condition were defined as cross-reactive. Using the stringdist R package, CDR3 similarity was measured by Levenshtein distance, and unrooted trees were constructed with ape in R 3.6.1. The immuneACCESS repertoire file appears here via TCRdb, limited to in-frame rearrangements. These files lack a portion of the clones; in checked studies, under half of the deficit traces to unresolved V genes, and the cause of the others is not known. The V and J calls and clone size were taken over from that table, and D and trimming were inferred from the DNA. The sample contains about 68,000 clones, 75% to 85% of them found a single time. More than 9% of the sample goes to the ten largest clones.

The paper as a whole reports these results and caveats: The study was limited by a small number of convalescent patients and lacked early post-infection timepoints. Clones induced by infection and clones induced by vaccination both contracted markedly at late timepoints after vaccination, which fits with T cell responses waning over time. Among healthy vaccine recipients, nearly all vaccine-induced clones were SARS-CoV-2 mono-reactive, and just 1 of 255 was cross-reactive with common cold coronaviruses.

For this clone: The antigen it recognizes is unknown. Per-base quality was not reported, and no clone a single base away is much larger than it.

The specimen comprised CD4+ T cells from PBMCs cultured with SARS-CoV-2 spike peptides, sampled before COVID-19 vaccination. Per the publication, the cell subset or site label means: SARS-CoV-2 spike overlapping peptide pool stimulation. The rearrangement joined TRBV19 to TRBJ1-1, with a tentative D gene TRBD1 over 6 matching bases. This clonotype originated in a human donor who received a COVID-19 vaccine. The DNA sequence is as follows: TGTGCCAGCGGGGTACTGGGGGCGAGAGGCACTGAAGCTTTCTTT. The encoded protein is CASGVLGARGTEAFF.